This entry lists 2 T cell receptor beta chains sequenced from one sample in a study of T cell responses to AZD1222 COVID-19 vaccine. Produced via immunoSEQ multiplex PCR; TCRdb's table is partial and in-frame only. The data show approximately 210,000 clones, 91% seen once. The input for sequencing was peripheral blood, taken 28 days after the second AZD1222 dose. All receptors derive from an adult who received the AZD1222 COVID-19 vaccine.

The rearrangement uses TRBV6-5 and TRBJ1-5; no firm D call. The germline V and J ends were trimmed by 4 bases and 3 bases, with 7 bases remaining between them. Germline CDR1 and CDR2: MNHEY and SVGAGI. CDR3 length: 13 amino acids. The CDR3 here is CASSLQPNQPQHF. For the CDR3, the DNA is TGTGCCAGCAGTTTACAGCCCAATCAGCCCCAGCATTTT.

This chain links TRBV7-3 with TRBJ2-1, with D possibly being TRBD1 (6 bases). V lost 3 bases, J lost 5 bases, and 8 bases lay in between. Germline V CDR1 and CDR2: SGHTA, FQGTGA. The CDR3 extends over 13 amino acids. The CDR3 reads CASSFNRDNEQFF. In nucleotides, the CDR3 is TGTGCCAGCAGCTTTAACAGGGACAATGAGCAGTTCTTC.